The clone carrying this TCR beta chain has a single count. This sample was taken from a study of control samples from healthy donors and cancer patients. Assay used: immunoSEQ multiplex PCR; TCRdb lists only in-frame clones, some missing. The table has tens of thousands of clones, approximately 90% seen once. This CDR3 is 15 amino acids long. The TCR comes from a man aged 25 to 45 with colorectal cancer. V is TRBV21-1 and J is TRBJ1-4. TRBV21-1 has pseudogene status. The sequencing sample was made of PBMCs. CDR3 coding DNA: TGTGCCAGCAGCAAAGGTAACGGTACGAATGAAAAACTGTTTTTT. It yields the protein CASSKGNGTNEKLFF.